What follows is one T cell receptor beta chain and its context. These data originate in a study of T cells in Graves' hyperthyroidism and ophthalmopathy. Background on the study: Before any treatment, at initial diagnosis, peripheral blood was collected.

Amplification targeted TCR beta CDR3 regions from RNA transcripts. Researchers ran a first-round RT-PCR on the TCR CDR3 using the HTBI primer set. TCRdb re-called the multiplex PCR reads through MiXCR, storing one row per CDR3 protein. Of some 620,000 distinct CDR3 sequences in the sample, about 16% were seen once. Trimming removed 5 bases from V and 10 bases from J, with 12 bases in between. The CDR3 covers 12 residues. Not enrolled were patients with uncontrolled infection, other autoimmune disease, pregnancy or lactation. The specimen was blood. The chain links TRBV12-3 or TRBV12-4 to TRBJ2-1, with D hard to call. This sequence was found in a woman aged 25 to 45 with Graves' hyperthyroidism. The CDR3 loop reads CASSHLTPEQFF. The CDR3, as DNA: TGTGCCAGCAGTCACCTTACCCCAGAGCAGTTCTTC.